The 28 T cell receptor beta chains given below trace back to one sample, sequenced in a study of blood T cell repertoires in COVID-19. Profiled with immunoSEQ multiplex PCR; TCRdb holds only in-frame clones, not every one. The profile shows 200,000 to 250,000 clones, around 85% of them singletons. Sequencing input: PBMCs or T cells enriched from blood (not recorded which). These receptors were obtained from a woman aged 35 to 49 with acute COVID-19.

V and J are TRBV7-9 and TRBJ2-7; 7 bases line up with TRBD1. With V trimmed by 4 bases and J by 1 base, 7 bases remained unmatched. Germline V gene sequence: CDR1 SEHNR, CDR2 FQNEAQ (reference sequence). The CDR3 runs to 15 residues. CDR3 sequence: CASSSRGRKSYEQYF. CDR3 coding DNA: TGTGCCAGCAGCTCGAGGGGGCGGAAGTCCTACGAGCAGTACTTC.

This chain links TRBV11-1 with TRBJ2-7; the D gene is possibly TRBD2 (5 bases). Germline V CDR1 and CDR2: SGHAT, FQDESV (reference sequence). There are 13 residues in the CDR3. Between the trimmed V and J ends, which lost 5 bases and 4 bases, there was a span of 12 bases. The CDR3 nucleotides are TGTGCCAGCAGCCCGACGACGGGGTACGAGCAGTACTTC. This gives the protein CASSPTTGYEQYF.

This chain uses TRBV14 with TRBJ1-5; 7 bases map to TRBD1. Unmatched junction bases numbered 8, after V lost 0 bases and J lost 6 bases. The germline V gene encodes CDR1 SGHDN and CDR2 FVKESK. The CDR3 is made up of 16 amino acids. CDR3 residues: CASSQEGPQGVQPQHF. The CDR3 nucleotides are TGTGCCAGCAGCCAAGAGGGGCCCCAGGGGGTTCAGCCCCAGCATTTT. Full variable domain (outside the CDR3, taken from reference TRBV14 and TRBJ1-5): EAGVTQFPSHSVIEKGQTVTLRCDPISGHDNLYWYRRVMGKEIKFLLHFVKESKQDESGMPNNRFLAERTGGTYSTLKVQPAELEDSGVYFCASSQEGPQGVQPQHFGDGTRLSIL.

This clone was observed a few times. The CDR3 DNA sequence: TGTGCCAGCAGCTGGGGGACAGCGGCAGAAGAGACCCAGTACTTC. Amino acids: CASSWGTAAEETQYF. This chain links TRBV5-4 with TRBJ2-5; 7 positions match TRBD1. Germline CDR1 SGHNT, CDR2 YYREEE (reference sequence). The CDR3 runs to 15 residues. V shed 3 bases and J 3 bases; nucleotides not matched to a gene: 8.

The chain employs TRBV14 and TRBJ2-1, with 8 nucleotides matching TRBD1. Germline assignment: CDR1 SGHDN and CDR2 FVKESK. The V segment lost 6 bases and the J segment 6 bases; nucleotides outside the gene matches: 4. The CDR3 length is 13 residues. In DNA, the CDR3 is TGTGCCAGCAGTCGAACAGGGGGCAATGAGCAGTTCTTC. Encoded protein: CASSRTGGNEQFF.

CDR3 bases: TGTGCCACCAGCGTCGGAGGATTCGGTAATGAAAAACTGTTTTTT. Protein product: CATSVGGFGNEKLFF. V and J are TRBV15 and TRBJ1-4, with D uncertain. CDR1 and CDR2 from the germline V gene are LNHNV and YYDKDF (reference sequence). Trimming shortened V by 5 bases and J by 4 bases, and 14 bases separated the two germline ends. This CDR3 is built from 15 residues.

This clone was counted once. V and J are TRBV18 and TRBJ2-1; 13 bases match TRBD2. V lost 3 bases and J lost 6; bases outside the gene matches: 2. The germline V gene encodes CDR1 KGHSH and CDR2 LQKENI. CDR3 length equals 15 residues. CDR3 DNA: TGTGCCAGCTCACCGGGACTAGCGGGGATCAATGAGCAGTTCTTC. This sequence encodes CASSPGLAGINEQFF.

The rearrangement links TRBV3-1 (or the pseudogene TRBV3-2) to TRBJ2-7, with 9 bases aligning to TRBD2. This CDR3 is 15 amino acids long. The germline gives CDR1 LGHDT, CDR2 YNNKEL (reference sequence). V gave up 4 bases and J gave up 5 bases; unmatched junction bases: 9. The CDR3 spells CASSPPRAGGHEQYF. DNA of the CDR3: TGTGCCAGCAGCCCACCGAGAGCGGGAGGCCACGAGCAGTACTTC.

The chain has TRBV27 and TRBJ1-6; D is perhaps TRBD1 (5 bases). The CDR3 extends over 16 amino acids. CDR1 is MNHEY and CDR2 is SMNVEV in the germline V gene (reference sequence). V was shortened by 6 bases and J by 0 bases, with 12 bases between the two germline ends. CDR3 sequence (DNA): TGTGCCAGCAGCCGACAGCCCAGCTCCTATAATTCACCCCTCCACTTT. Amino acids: CASSRQPSSYNSPLHF.

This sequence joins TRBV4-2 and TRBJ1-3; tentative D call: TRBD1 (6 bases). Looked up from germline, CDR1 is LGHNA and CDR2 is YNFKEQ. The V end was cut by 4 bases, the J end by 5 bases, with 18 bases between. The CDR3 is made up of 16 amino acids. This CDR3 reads CASSLDFQGLRNTIYF. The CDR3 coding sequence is TGTGCCAGCAGCCTCGATTTCCAGGGGTTGAGAAACACCATATATTTT.

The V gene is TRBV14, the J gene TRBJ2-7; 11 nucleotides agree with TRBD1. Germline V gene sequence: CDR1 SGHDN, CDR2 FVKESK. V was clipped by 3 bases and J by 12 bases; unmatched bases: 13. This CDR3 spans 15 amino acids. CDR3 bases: TGTGCCAGCAGCCAGGCCGCTGGACAGGGGGCGCGGGCGTACTTC. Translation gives CASSQAAGQGARAYF.

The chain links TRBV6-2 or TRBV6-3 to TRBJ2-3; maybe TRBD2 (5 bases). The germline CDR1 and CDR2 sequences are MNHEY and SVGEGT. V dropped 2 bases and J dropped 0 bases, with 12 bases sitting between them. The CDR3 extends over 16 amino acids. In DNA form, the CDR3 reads TGTGCCAGCAGTTACGGGCTAGCCCCTAGCACAGATACGCAGTATTTT. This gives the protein CASSYGLAPSTDTQYF.

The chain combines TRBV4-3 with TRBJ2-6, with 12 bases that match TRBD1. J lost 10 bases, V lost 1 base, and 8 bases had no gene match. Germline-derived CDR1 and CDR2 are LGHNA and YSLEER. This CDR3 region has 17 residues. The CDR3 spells CASSQGGDRGRENVLTF. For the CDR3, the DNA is TGCGCCAGCAGCCAAGGAGGGGACAGGGGGCGGGAAAACGTCCTGACTTTC.

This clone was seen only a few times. CDR3 DNA: TGTGCCAGCAGGCCTGAACAGGGCCTGTTTAATTCACCCCTCCACTTT. This codes for CASRPEQGLFNSPLHF. This chain connects TRBV2 to TRBJ1-6; tentative D call: TRBD1 (6 bases). Germline-derived CDR1 and CDR2 are SNHLY and FYNNEI. V was trimmed by 6 bases and J by 6 bases, leaving 18 bases between them. The CDR3 is 16 amino acids.

The CDR3 DNA is TGTGCCAGCTCACTCGTTCGGGGTAGGTACTACAATGAGCAGTTCTTC. The encoded protein is CASSLVRGRYYNEQFF. The chain combines TRBV18 with TRBJ2-1, with D maybe TRBD2 (5 bases). Trimming cost V 4 bases and J 3 bases, with 16 bases left between them. Germline-derived CDR1 and CDR2 are KGHSH and LQKENI. The CDR3 has 16 amino acids.

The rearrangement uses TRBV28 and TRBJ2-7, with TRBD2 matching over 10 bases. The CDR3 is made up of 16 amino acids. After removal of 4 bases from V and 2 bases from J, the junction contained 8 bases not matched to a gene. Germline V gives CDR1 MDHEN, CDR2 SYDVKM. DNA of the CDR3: TGTGCCAGCAGTTCCTCGGGACTAGCGAGACCCTACGAGCAGTACTTC. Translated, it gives CASSSSGLARPYEQYF.

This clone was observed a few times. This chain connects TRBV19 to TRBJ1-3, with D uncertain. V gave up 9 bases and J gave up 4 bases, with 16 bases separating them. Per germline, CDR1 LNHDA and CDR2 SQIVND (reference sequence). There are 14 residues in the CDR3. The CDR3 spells CASYPSGDGNTIYF. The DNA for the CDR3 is TGTGCCAGCTACCCATCTGGAGACGGAAACACCATATATTTT.

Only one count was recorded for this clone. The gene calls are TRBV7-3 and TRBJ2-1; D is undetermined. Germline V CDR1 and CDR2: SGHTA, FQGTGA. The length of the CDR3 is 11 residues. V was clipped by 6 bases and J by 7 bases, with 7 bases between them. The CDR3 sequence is CASSIGNEQFF. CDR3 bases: TGTGCCAGCAGTATCGGGAATGAGCAGTTCTTC.

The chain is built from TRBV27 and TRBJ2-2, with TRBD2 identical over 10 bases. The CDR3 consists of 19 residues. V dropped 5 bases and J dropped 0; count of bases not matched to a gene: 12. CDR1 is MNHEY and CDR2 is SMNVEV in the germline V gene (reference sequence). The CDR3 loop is CASSPAGLAVFANTGELFF. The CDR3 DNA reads TGTGCCAGCAGTCCTGCAGGACTAGCGGTTTTCGCGAACACCGGGGAGCTGTTTTTT.

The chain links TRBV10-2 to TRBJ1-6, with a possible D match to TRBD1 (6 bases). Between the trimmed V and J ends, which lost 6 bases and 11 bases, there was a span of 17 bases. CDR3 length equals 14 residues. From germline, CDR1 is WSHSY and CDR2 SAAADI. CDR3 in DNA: TGCGCCAGCAGCCAAGATGGGGGCAGTCCACCCCTCCACTTT. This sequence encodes CASSQDGGSPPLHF.

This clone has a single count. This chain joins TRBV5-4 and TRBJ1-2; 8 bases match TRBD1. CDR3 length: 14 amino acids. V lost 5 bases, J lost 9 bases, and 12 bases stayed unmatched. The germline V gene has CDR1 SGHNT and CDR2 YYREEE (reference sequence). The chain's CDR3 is CASRPVGQVTSYTF. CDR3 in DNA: TGTGCCAGCAGACCGGTGGGACAGGTCACGAGCTACACCTTC.

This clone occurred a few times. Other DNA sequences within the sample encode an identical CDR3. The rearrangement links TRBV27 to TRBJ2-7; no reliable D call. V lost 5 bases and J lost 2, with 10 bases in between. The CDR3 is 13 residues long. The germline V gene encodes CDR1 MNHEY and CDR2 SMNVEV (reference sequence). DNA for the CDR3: TGTGCCAGCAGTCTCAGTCTTGCCTACGAGCAGTACTTC. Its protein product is CASSLSLAYEQYF.

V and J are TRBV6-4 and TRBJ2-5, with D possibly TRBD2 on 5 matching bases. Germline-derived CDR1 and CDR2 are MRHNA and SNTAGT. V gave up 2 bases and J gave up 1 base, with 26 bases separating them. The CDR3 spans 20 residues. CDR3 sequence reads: CASSDPTLTRDTTPQETQYF. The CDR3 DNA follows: TGTGCCAGCAGTGACCCCACACTTACCCGGGATACAACCCCCCAAGAGACCCAGTACTTC.

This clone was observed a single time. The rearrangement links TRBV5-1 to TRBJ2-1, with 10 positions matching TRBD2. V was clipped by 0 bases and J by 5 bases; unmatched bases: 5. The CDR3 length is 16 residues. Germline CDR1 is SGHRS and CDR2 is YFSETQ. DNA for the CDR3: TGCGCCAGCAGCTTGGTACCAGCGGGAGGGAACAATGAGCAGTTCTTC. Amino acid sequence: CASSLVPAGGNNEQFF.

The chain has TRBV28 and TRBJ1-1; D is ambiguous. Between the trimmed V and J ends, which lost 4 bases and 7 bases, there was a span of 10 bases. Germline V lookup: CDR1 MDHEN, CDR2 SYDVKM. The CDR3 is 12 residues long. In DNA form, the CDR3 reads TGTGCCAGCAGTTCTGGAGTGAGTGAAGCTTTCTTT. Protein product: CASSSGVSEAFF.

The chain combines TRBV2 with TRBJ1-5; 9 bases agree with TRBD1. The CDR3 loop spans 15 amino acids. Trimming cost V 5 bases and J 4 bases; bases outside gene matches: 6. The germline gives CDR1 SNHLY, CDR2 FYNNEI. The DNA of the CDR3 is TGTGCCAGCAGTAGCTCGGGACAGGGTAATCAGCCCCAGCATTTT. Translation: CASSSSGQGNQPQHF.

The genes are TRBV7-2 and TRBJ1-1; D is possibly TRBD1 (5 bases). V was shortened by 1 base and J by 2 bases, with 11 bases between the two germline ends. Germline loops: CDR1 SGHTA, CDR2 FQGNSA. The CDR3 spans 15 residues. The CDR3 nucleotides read TGTGCCAGCAGCTTAGTTTGGGGCGGTAACACTGAAGCTTTCTTT. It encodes CASSLVWGGNTEAFF.

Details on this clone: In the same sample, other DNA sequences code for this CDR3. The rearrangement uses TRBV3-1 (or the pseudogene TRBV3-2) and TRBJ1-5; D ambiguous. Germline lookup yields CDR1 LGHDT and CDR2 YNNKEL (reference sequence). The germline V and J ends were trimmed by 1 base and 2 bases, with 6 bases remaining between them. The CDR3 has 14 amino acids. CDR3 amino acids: CASSQGTGNQPQHF. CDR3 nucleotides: TGTGCCAGCAGCCAAGGAACGGGCAATCAGCCCCAGCATTTT.